This T cell receptor beta chain originates from a study of blood T cell repertoires in COVID-19. For the study at large: Samples taken during acute and convalescent COVID-19 were collected in the United States, Italy and Spain. The cDNA or gDNA used as material had been derived from T cells, B-cell-depleted T cells, or PBMCs.

Per the study methods: Cell counts per sample came from amplifying reference gene primers. Here immunoSEQ multiplex PCR was the method, and the copy in TCRdb shows in-frame clones only, minus some. That table is the source of V, J and clone size, and D and trimming were worked out from the DNA. Of 100,000 to 150,000 clones in the sample, 79% were seen once. Trimming removed 5 bases from V and 5 bases from J; junction bases left unmatched: 1. The CDR3 has 12 amino acids. Germline V lookup: CDR1 SGHVS, CDR2 FQNEAQ. Source material: peripheral blood. The source is a man aged 40-50 years with active or convalescent COVID-19. The J gene is TRBJ2-5, the V gene TRBV7-8, with TRBD2 identical over 8 bases. The CDR3 region is CASSRGGETQYF. The CDR3 bases are TGTGCCAGCAGCCGGGGGGGGGAGACCCAGTACTTC. Full variable domain (missing parts from reference TRBV7-8 and TRBJ2-5): GAGVSQSPRYKVAKRGQDVALRCDPISGHVSLFWYQQALGQGPEFLTYFQNEAQLDKSGLPSDRFFAERPEGSVSTLKIQRTQQEDSAVYLCASSRGGETQYFGPGTRLLVL.